The 28 T cell receptor beta chains below were found in one sample sequenced in a study of blood T cell repertoires in COVID-19. Produced via immunoSEQ multiplex PCR; TCRdb's table is partial and in-frame only. The sample carries a few hundred thousand clones, approximately 83% recorded once. Sequenced: PBMCs or T cells enriched from blood (not recorded which). The receptors were sampled from a woman between 40 and 55 years old with acute COVID-19.

The gene calls are TRBV5-4 and TRBJ2-2, with D hard to call. The germline V gene has CDR1 SGHNT and CDR2 YYREEE (reference sequence). The CDR3 runs to 13 residues. V was trimmed by 6 bases and J by 5 bases, leaving 11 bases between them. The CDR3 coding sequence is TGTGCCAGCACCTTTATTCTTACCGGGGAGCTGTTTTTT. This encodes CASTFILTGELFF.

The chain joins TRBV6-5 to TRBJ1-3; D call uncertain. CDR3 length: 14 residues. Trimming removed 7 bases at V and 4 bases at J, with 14 bases between. The V gene's germline CDR1 is MNHEY and CDR2 SVGAGI. CDR3 coding DNA: TGTGCCAGCACGAGCGTCTTCGCGGGAAACACCATATATTTT. As protein: CASTSVFAGNTIYF.

The gene calls are TRBV5-1 and TRBJ2-1, with 16 bases fitting TRBD2. The V gene's germline CDR1 is SGHRS and CDR2 YFSETQ. Unmatched junction bases numbered 6, after V lost 1 base and J lost 8 bases. The CDR3 consists of 17 residues. The CDR3 sequence: CASSLLGLAGGLDEQFF. The CDR3 bases are TGCGCCAGCAGCTTGTTGGGACTAGCGGGGGGGTTGGATGAGCAGTTCTTC.

The chain carries TRBV5-6 and TRBJ2-2; possibly TRBD1 for D (5 bases). This CDR3 has 16 amino acids. The V end was cut by 4 bases, the J end by 0 bases, with 13 bases between. The germline gives CDR1 SGHDT, CDR2 YYEEEE. This CDR3 reads CASSPGWGANTGELFF. CDR3 bases: TGTGCCAGCAGCCCTGGTTGGGGCGCGAACACCGGGGAGCTGTTTTTT.

The chain is built from TRBV5-6 and TRBJ1-5, with TRBD1 matching 12 bases. After removal of 3 bases from V and 7 bases from J, the junction contained 8 bases not matched to a gene. Germline V gives CDR1 SGHDT, CDR2 YYEEEE. The CDR3 totals 16 residues. CDR3 sequence (DNA): TGTGCCAGCAGCTCCCTGGGGACAGGGGGCAGGCAGCCCCAGCATTTT. It is translated as CASSSLGTGGRQPQHF.

This clone was picked up one time. This chain links TRBV7-2 with TRBJ1-2; D call uncertain. The CDR3 consists of 14 residues. Per germline, CDR1 SGHTA and CDR2 FQGNSA. V was clipped by 5 bases and J by 7 bases, with 17 bases between them. The DNA of the CDR3 is TGTGCCAGCAGCCCAGTGGTGGGAGGTGTTGGCTACACCTTC. Protein product: CASSPVVGGVGYTF.

The rearrangement uses TRBV19 and TRBJ2-1, with 11 bases aligning to TRBD1. Germline V gene data show CDR1 as LNHDA and CDR2 as SQIVND (reference sequence). Trimming cost V 5 bases and J 10 bases; bases outside gene matches: 10. CDR3 size: 15 residues. CDR3 nucleotide sequence: TGTGCCAGTAGTCTTCGCTCCGGGACAGGGGGGGAGCAGTTCTTC. This sequence encodes CASSLRSGTGGEQFF.

The chain uses TRBV10-2 and TRBJ1-2; TRBD1 is a possible D gene (5 bases). V dropped 2 bases and J dropped 0 bases, with 13 bases sitting between them. CDR1 and CDR2 from the germline V gene are WSHSY and SAAADI. This CDR3 is built from 16 residues. The CDR3 sequence is CASSEGRWGANYGYTF. The CDR3 DNA follows: TGCGCCAGCAGTGAGGGACGGTGGGGGGCTAACTATGGCTACACCTTC.

V gene TRBV27 combines with J gene TRBJ2-1; tentative D call: TRBD2 (5 bases). CDR3 size: 12 residues. The V and J ends lost 5 bases and 10 bases respectively, with 12 bases between them. Germline CDR1 and CDR2: MNHEY and SMNVEV (reference sequence). The CDR3 loop reads CASSPGVLEQFF. The CDR3 bases are TGTGCCAGCAGTCCCGGGGTGCTAGAGCAGTTCTTC.

The chain recombines TRBV21-1 with TRBJ2-7; TRBD1, the table's D call, lacks a check against the DNA. TRBV21-1 is a pseudogene. CDR3 length: 14 amino acids. CDR3 bases: TGTGCCAGCGAGGGGGCCTTTGGGGAGGACGAGCAGTACTTC. Amino acids: CASEGAFGEDEQYF.

The chain is built from TRBV9 and TRBJ1-2, with 10 bases lining up with TRBD1. CDR1 and CDR2 (germline): SGDLS, YYNGEE. The V gene end was trimmed by 6 bases and the J gene end by 5 bases; junction bases not matched to a gene: 7. CDR3 length: 14 residues. CDR3 coding DNA: TGTGCCAGCACCCCGGGACAGGGGACGTATGGCTACACCTTC. Its protein is CASTPGQGTYGYTF.

V and J are TRBV28 and TRBJ2-5, with D possibly TRBD1 on 7 matching bases. Germline lookup yields CDR1 MDHEN and CDR2 SYDVKM. Trimming took off 7 bases at V and 5 bases at J, with 23 bases between the two ends. This CDR3 is built from 16 residues. Written as DNA, the CDR3 is TGTGCCAGCACCCCCGGAAGGGGGCTGGGGAGGGAGACCCAGTACTTC. Amino acid sequence: CASTPGRGLGRETQYF.

The V and J genes are TRBV7-2 and TRBJ1-5; 9 nucleotides line up with TRBD1. V was clipped by 1 base and J by 4 bases; unmatched bases: 5. The CDR3 spans 16 residues. Germline lookup yields CDR1 SGHTA and CDR2 FQGNSA. CDR3 sequence reads: CASSLGTGGLNQPQHF. As DNA, the CDR3 is TGTGCCAGCAGCTTAGGAACAGGGGGCCTAAATCAGCCCCAGCATTTT. Filled out from reference TRBV7-2 and TRBJ1-5, the complete variable domain reads GAGVSQSPSNKVTEKGKDVELRCDPISGHTALYWYRQSLGQGLEFLIYFQGNSAPDKSGLPSDRFSAERTGGSVSTLTIQRTQQEDSAVYLCASSLGTGGLNQPQHFGDGTRLSIL.

The gene calls are TRBV18 and TRBJ1-5; D ambiguous. Trimming left V 8 bases short and J 3 bases short, with 14 bases between. The CDR3 has 14 residues. The germline gives CDR1 KGHSH, CDR2 LQKENI. CDR3 DNA sequence: TGTGCCAGCCCCGTAGGGAGATCCAATCAGCCCCAGCATTTT. It translates to CASPVGRSNQPQHF.

The chain uses TRBV5-6 and TRBJ1-5; D gene unclear. Germline V gene sequence: CDR1 SGHDT, CDR2 YYEEEE. This CDR3 region has 14 residues. Trimming removed 1 base from V and 7 bases from J, with 12 bases in between. CDR3 sequence: CASSLRGDGQPQHF. CDR3 in DNA: TGTGCCAGCAGCTTGCGAGGTGACGGGCAGCCCCAGCATTTT.

This clone was detected once. The gene calls are TRBV24-1 and TRBJ2-3; no clear D gene. Germline loops: CDR1 KGHDR, CDR2 SFDVKD. The V end lost 9 bases, the J end lost 1 base, and 10 bases lay between the germline ends. This CDR3 comprises 13 residues. CDR3 nucleotides: TGTGCCACCGATTCCGCGGGCACAGATACGCAGTATTTT. It yields the protein CATDSAGTDTQYF.

The chain combines TRBV27 with TRBJ2-5; TRBD1 might be the D (6 bases). The CDR3 is 15 residues long. The V and J ends lost 5 bases and 1 base respectively, with 14 bases between them. From germline, CDR1 is MNHEY and CDR2 SMNVEV (reference sequence). CDR3 sequence (DNA): TGTGCCAGCAGTCCCGAACAGGGTAGCCAAGAGACCCAGTACTTC. Translated, it gives CASSPEQGSQETQYF.

This clone has a single count. J is TRBJ2-6 and V is TRBV19; no firm D call. V was cut by 6 bases and J by 0 bases, with 6 bases left in between. From germline, CDR1 is LNHDA and CDR2 SQIVND (reference sequence). The CDR3 is 14 residues long. CDR3 amino acids: CASREFSGANVLTF. The CDR3 DNA reads TGTGCCAGTAGGGAGTTCTCTGGGGCCAACGTCCTGACTTTC.

The V and J genes are TRBV7-5 and TRBJ1-5; no check of the table's D call, TRBD1, against the DNA was made. TRBV7-5 is given as a pseudogene. This CDR3 has 15 residues. The CDR3 coding sequence is TGTGCCAGAAGCTTAGGGGCAGGGGGCAATCAGCCCCAGCATTTT. Protein sequence: CARSLGAGGNQPQHF.

This clone was recorded a few times. The chain uses TRBV5-1 and TRBJ2-1; 8 bases fit TRBD2. Trimming at V came to 4 bases and at J to 2 bases, leaving 14 bases not matched to a gene. The CDR3 extends over 18 amino acids. The germline CDR1 and CDR2 sequences are SGHRS and YFSETQ. CDR3 region: CASSGRDLGRGAYNEQFF. CDR3 nucleotide sequence: TGCGCCAGCAGCGGCAGGGATTTAGGGCGGGGGGCCTACAATGAGCAGTTCTTC.

This chain connects TRBV29-1 to TRBJ1-5; maybe TRBD1 (6 bases). The length of the CDR3 is 15 residues. Deletions cut 4 bases from V and 7 bases from J, with 20 bases between. Germline V CDR1 and CDR2: SQVTM, ANQGSEA. The CDR3 here is CSVALGGTGNQPQHF. The DNA for the CDR3 is TGCAGCGTTGCCCTAGGGGGAACAGGAAACCAGCCCCAGCATTTT. The entire variable domain, with the rest obtained from reference TRBV29-1 and TRBJ1-5, is as follows: SAVISQKPSRDICQRGTSLTIQCQVDSQVTMMFWYRQQPGQSLTLIATANQGSEATYESGFVIDKFPISRPNLTFSTLTVSNMSPEDSSIYLCSVALGGTGNQPQHFGDGTRLSIL.

This clone was observed once. J is TRBJ1-3 and V is TRBV30; D unresolved. The CDR3 loop spans 11 amino acids. Germline V gives CDR1 GTSNPN, CDR2 SVGIG (reference sequence). V gave up 4 bases and J gave up 2 bases, with 3 bases separating them. The CDR3 is CAWNTGNTIYF. Here the CDR3 DNA reads TGTGCCTGGAATACTGGAAACACCATATATTTT.

This chain connects TRBV2 to TRBJ1-2; D gene uncertain. V dropped 3 bases and J dropped 4 bases, with 12 bases sitting between them. CDR1 is SNHLY and CDR2 is FYNNEI in the germline V gene. The CDR3 loop spans 14 amino acids. CDR3 region: CASSDVGRGYGYTF. CDR3 bases: TGTGCCAGCAGTGATGTGGGCCGGGGCTATGGCTACACCTTC.

The CDR3 is CASRPSLASGGQGANVLTF. In DNA form, the CDR3 reads TGTGCCAGCAGACCGAGCTTGGCTAGCGGGGGACAGGGGGCCAACGTCCTGACTTTC. This chain uses TRBV7-9 with TRBJ2-6, with TRBD2 matching 10 bases. V was clipped by 6 bases and J by 4 bases; unmatched bases: 15. The CDR3 has 19 amino acids. Germline lookup yields CDR1 SEHNR and CDR2 FQNEAQ (reference sequence).

V gene TRBV6-5 combines with J gene TRBJ2-4; 8 nucleotides agree with TRBD2. V was clipped by 6 bases and J by 4 bases; unmatched bases: 8. Germline V gene sequence: CDR1 MNHEY, CDR2 SVGAGI. The CDR3 runs to 15 residues. Here the CDR3 DNA reads TGTGCCAGCAGCCCCGCGGGGGGATCTAAAAACATTCAGTACTTC. Protein product: CASSPAGGSKNIQYF.

J is TRBJ1-4 and V is TRBV28, with 10 bases lining up with TRBD1. The CDR3 is 15 amino acids. The germline gives CDR1 MDHEN, CDR2 SYDVKM. V lost 5 bases, J lost 3 bases, and 3 bases stayed unmatched. DNA for the CDR3: TGTGCCAGCAGTCTGACAGGGGGCTCTAATGAAAAACTGTTTTTT. Encoded protein: CASSLTGGSNEKLFF. The full variable domain, rest sourced from reference TRBV28 and TRBJ1-4, is DVKVTQSSRYLVKRTGEKVFLECVQDMDHENMFWYRQDPGLGLRLIYFSYDVKMKEKGDIPEGYSVSREKKERFSLILESASTNQTSMYLCASSLTGGSNEKLFFGSGTQLSVL.

The rearrangement joins TRBV5-4 to TRBJ1-1, with TRBD1 identical over 7 bases. This CDR3 has 17 amino acids. The junction had 15 bases not matched to a gene; V was cut back by 0 bases and J by 7 bases. Germline-derived CDR1 and CDR2 are SGHNT and YYREEE (reference sequence). The CDR3 loop is CASSLAGPTGSMGEAFF. In DNA, the CDR3 is TGTGCCAGCAGCTTGGCCGGACCGACAGGGAGTATGGGTGAAGCTTTCTTT.

The rearrangement joins TRBV5-1 to TRBJ1-2; TRBD1 matches at 9 bases. CDR3 length: 14 amino acids. The J segment lost 7 bases and the V segment lost 4 bases, leaving 8 bases of the junction unmatched. Germline V gene lookup returns CDR1 SGHRS and CDR2 YFSETQ. The CDR3: CASSRTGGAGGYTF. For the CDR3, the DNA is TGCGCCAGCAGCCGTACAGGGGGCGCGGGTGGCTACACCTTC.